This T cell receptor (beta chain) was sequenced for a study of blood T cell repertoires in COVID-19. Study-wide context: From T cells, B-cell-depleted T cells, or PBMCs came the material, which was cDNA or gDNA.

Original processing notes: Reference gene primers were amplified, and this amplification served to estimate nucleated cell counts. Assay used: immunoSEQ multiplex PCR; TCRdb lists only in-frame clones, some missing. V, J and clone size reflect that table, while D and trimming were determined from the DNA. Of 85,000 to 100,000 clones listed, more than 75% are singletons. CDR3 length: 15 amino acids. Looked up from germline, CDR1 is LGHNA and CDR2 is YNFKEQ. With 1 base clipped from V and 5 bases from J, the junction kept 6 bases outside the gene matches. Sequenced material: peripheral blood. The chain combines TRBV4-2 with TRBJ2-5; TRBD2 matches at 8 bases. The origin of this receptor is a human donor in a cohort sampled during active COVID-19. CDR3 sequence (DNA): TGTGCCAGCAGCCAAGTGAATAGCGGGATGGAGACCCAGTACTTC. Residues: CASSQVNSGMETQYF.